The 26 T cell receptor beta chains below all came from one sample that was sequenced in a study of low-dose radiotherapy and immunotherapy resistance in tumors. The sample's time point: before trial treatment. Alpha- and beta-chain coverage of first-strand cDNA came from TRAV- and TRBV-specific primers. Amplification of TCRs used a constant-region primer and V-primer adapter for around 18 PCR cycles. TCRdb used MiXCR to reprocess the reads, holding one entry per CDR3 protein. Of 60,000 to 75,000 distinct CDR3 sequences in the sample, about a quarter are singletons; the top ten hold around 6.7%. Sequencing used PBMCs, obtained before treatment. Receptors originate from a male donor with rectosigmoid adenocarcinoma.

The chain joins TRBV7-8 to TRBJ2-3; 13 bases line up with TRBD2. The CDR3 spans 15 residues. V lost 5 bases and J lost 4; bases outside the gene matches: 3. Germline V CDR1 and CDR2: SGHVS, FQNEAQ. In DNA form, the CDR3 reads TGTGCCAGCAGCAGCGGACTAGCGGGGGCAGATACGCAGTATTTT. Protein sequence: CASSSGLAGADTQYF.

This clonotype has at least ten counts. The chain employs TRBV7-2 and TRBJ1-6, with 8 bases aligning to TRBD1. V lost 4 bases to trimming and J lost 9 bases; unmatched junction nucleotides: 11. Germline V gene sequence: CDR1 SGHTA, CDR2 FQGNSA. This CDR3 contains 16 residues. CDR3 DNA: TGTGCCAGCAGCTCACGGACAGGGAAGGGAGGTTCACCCCTCCACTTT. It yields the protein CASSSRTGKGGSPLHF. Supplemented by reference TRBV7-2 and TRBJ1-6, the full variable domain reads GAGVSQSPSNKVTEKGKDVELRCDPISGHTALYWYRQSLGQGLEFLIYFQGNSAPDKSGLPSDRFSAERTGGSVSTLTIQRTQQEDSAVYLCASSSRTGKGGSPLHFGNGTRLTVT.

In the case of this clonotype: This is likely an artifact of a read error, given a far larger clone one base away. CDR3 nucleotide sequence: TGTGCCAGCAGCCGACTAGGGGGCGAGCAGTTCTTC. Residues: CASSRLGGEQFF. V usage is TRBV4-2 and J usage is TRBJ2-1; tentative D call: TRBD1 (7 bases). This CDR3 comprises 12 residues. Trimming shortened V by 4 bases and J by 10 bases, and 11 bases separated the two germline ends. CDR1 and CDR2 (germline): LGHNA, YNFKEQ.

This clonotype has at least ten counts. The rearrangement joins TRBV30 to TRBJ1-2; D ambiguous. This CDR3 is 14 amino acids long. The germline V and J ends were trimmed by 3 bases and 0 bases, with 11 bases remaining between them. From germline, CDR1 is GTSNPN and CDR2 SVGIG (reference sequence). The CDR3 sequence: CAWRGRRANYGYTF. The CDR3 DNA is TGTGCCTGGAGGGGCCGAAGGGCTAACTATGGCTACACCTTC.

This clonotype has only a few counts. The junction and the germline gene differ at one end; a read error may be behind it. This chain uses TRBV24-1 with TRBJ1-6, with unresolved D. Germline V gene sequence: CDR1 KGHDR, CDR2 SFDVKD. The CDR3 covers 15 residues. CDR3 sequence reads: CAISPIRRPNSPLHF. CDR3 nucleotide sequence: TGTGCCATCAGTCCGATCAGGAGACCTAATTCACCCCTCCACTTT.

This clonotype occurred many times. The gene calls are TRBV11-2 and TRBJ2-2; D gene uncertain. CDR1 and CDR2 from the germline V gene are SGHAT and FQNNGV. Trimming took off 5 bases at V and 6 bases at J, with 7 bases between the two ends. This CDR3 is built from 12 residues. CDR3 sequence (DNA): TGTGCCAGCAGCACGATGTCCGGGGAGCTGTTTTTT. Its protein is CASSTMSGELFF.

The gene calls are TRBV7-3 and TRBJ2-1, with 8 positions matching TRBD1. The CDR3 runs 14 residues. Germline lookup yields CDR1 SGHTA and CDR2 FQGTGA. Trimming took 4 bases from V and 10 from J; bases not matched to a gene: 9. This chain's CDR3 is CASSSPTGAGEQFF. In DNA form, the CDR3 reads TGTGCCAGCAGCTCGCCGACAGGGGCAGGCGAGCAGTTCTTC.

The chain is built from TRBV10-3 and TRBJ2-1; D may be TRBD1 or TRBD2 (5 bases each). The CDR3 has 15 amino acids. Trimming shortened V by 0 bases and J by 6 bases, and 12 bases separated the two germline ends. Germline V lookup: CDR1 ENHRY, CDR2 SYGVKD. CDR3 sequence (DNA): TGTGCCATCAGTGAGTCGTGGGGGACCACCAATGAGCAGTTCTTC. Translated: CAISESWGTTNEQFF.

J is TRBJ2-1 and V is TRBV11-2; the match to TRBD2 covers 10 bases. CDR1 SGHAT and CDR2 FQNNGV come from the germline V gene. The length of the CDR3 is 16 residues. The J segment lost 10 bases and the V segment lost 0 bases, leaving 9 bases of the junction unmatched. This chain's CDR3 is CASSLEVASGRDEQFF. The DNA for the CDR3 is TGTGCCAGCAGCTTAGAGGTCGCTAGCGGGAGAGACGAGCAGTTCTTC. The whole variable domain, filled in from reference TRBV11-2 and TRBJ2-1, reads EAGVAQSPRYKIIEKRQSVAFWCNPISGHATLYWYQQILGQGPKLLIQFQNNGVVDDSQLPKDRFSAERLKGVDSTLKIQPAKLEDSAVYLCASSLEVASGRDEQFFGPGTRLTVL.

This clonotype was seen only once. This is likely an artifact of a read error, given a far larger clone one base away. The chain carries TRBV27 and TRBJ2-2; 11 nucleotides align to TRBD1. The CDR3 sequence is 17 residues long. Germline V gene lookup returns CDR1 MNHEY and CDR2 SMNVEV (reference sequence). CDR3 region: CPTSPRTGGLYTGELFF. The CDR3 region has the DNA TGTCCCACCAGTCCCCGGACAGGGGGCCTATACACCGGGGAGCTGTTTTTT.

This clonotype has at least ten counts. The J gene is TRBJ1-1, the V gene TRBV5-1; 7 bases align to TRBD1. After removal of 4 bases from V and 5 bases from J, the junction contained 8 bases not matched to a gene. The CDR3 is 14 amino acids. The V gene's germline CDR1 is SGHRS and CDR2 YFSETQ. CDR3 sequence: CASSAGTVGTEAFF. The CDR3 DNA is TGCGCCAGCAGCGCGGGGACAGTGGGGACTGAAGCTTTCTTT.

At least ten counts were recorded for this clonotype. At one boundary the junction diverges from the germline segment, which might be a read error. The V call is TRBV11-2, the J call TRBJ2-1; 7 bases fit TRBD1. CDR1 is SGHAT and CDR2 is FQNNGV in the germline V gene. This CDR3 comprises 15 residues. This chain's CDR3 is CASSLGQSSYNEQFF. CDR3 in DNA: TGCGCCAGCAGCCTGGGACAGAGCTCCTACAATGAGCAGTTCTTC.

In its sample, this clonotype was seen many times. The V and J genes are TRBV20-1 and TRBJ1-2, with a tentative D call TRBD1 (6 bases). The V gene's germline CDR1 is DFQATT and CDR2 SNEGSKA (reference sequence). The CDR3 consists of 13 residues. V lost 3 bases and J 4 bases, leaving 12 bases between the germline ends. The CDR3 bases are TGCAGTGCTAGGACAGGCCGCCTCTATGGCTACACCTTC. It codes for CSARTGRLYGYTF.

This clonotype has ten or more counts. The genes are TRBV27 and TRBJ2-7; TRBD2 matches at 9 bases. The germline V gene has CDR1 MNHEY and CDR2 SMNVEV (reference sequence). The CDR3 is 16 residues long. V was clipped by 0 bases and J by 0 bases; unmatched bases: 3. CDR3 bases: TGTGCCAGCAGTTTATCGGCACTAGCGGGCTCCTACGAGCAGTACTTC. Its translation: CASSLSALAGSYEQYF.

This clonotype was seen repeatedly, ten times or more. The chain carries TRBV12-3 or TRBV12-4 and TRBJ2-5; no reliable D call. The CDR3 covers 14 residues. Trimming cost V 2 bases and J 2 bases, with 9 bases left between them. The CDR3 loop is CASSLPYSQETQYF. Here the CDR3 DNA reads TGTGCCAGCAGTTTACCCTACTCTCAAGAGACCCAGTACTTC.

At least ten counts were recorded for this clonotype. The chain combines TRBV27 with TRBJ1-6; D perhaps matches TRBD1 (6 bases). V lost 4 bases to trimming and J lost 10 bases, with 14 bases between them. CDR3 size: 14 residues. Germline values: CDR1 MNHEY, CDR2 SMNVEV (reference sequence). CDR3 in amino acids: CASSSGQGSSPLHF. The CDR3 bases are TGTGCCAGCAGTTCCGGCCAGGGGAGCTCACCCCTCCACTTT.

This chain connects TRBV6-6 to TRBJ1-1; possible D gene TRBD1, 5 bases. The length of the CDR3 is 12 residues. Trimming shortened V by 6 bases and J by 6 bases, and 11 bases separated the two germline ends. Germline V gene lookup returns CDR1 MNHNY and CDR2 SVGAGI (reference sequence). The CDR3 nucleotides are TGTGCCAGCAGCCTCCGGGGCCCTGAAGCTTTCTTT. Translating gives CASSLRGPEAFF.

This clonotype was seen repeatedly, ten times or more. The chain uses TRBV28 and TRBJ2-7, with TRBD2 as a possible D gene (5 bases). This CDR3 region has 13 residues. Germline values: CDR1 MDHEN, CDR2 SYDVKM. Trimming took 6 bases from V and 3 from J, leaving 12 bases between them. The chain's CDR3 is CASRLDGDYEQYF. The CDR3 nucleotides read TGTGCCAGCAGATTAGACGGGGACTACGAGCAGTACTTC. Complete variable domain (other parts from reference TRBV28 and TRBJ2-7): DVKVTQSSRYLVKRTGEKVFLECVQDMDHENMFWYRQDPGLGLRLIYFSYDVKMKEKGDIPEGYSVSREKKERFSLILESASTNQTSMYLCASRLDGDYEQYFGPGTRLTVT.

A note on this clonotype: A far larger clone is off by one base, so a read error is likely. The CDR3, as DNA: TGTGCCAGCAGCCCCGGGGTCAATACCTACAATGAGCAGTACTTC. It is translated as CASSPGVNTYNEQYF. This chain joins TRBV11-2 and TRBJ2-7; a weak D match, TRBD2 (5 bases). The CDR3 is made up of 15 amino acids. Germline CDR1 and CDR2: SGHAT and FQNNGV. V gave up 5 bases and J gave up 7 bases, with 21 bases separating them.

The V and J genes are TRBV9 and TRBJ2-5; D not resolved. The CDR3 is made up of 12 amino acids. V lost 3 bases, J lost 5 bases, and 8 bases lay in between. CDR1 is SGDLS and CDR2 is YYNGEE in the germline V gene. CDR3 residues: CASSAESETQYF. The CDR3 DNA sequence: TGTGCCAGCAGCGCCGAGTCGGAGACCCAGTACTTC.

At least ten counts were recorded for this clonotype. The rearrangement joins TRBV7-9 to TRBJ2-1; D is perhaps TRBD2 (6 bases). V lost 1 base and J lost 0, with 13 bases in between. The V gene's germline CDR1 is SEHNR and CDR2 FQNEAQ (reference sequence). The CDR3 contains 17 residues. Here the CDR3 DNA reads TGTGCCAGCAGCTTAGAAAATAGCGGAGCCTCCTACAATGAGCAGTTCTTC. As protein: CASSLENSGASYNEQFF.

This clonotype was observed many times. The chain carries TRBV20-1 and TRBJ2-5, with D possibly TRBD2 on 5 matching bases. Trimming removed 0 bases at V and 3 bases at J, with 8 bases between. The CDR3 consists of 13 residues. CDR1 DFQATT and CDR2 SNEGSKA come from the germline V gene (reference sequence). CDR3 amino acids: CSARDPGKETQYF. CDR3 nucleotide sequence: TGCAGTGCTAGAGATCCGGGAAAAGAGACCCAGTACTTC.

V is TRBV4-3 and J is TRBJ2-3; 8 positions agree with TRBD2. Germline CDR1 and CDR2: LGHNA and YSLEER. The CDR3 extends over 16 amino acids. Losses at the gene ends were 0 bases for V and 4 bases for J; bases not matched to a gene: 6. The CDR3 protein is CASSQDRREGPDTQYF. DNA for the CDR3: TGCGCCAGCAGCCAAGATCGACGGGAGGGACCAGATACGCAGTATTTT.

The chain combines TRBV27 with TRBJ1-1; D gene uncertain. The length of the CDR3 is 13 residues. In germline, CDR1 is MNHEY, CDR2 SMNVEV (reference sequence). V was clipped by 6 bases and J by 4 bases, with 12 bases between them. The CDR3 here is CASRTSSGTEAFF. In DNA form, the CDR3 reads TGTGCCAGCAGGACGAGCTCCGGCACTGAAGCTTTCTTT.

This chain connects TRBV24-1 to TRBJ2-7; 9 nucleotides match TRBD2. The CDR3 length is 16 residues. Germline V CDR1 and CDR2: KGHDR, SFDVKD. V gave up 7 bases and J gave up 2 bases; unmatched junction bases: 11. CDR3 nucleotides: TGTGCCACCAGCGCTCCGGGACTAGCAACGGCCTACGAGCAGTACTTC. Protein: CATSAPGLATAYEQYF.

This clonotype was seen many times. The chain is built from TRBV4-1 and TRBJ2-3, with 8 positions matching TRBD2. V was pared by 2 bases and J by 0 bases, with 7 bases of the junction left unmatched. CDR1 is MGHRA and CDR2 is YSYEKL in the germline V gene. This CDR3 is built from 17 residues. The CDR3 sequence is CASSQILIAGSTDTQYF. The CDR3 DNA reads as TGCGCCAGCAGCCAAATTCTTATAGCGGGGAGCACAGATACGCAGTATTTT.